The clone carrying this TCR beta chain was picked up one time. For recovered donors of Cohort 3, there were two negative PCRs, clearance, or symptom resolution. This entry comes from a study of blood T cell repertoires in COVID-19. Background on the study: Acute-phase and convalescent COVID-19 samples originated in the United States, Italy and Spain.

Germline CDR1 and CDR2: SGHRS and YFSETQ. The CDR3 contains 17 residues. J gave up 10 bases and V 0 bases, and 13 bases lay outside the gene matches. As processed by the authors: Amplified reference gene primers provided the basis for estimating nucleated cell counts. Measured with immunoSEQ multiplex PCR; TCRdb has only the in-frame clones, and not every one. The V and J calls and clone size come from that table; D and trimming were worked out from the DNA. The sample records some 270,000 clones, roughly 80% being singletons. This receptor was obtained from a man over 45 who had recovered from COVID-19. Sequencing was carried out using PBMCs or T cells enriched from blood (not recorded which). The gene calls are TRBV5-1 and TRBJ1-6, with TRBD1 matching over 7 bases. CDR3 nucleotides: TGCGCCAGCAGCTTGGTCGGGGGACAGCCGCAAGGGTCACCCCTCCACTTT. This translates into CASSLVGGQPQGSPLHF.